This T cell receptor beta chain was sequenced during a study of blood T cell repertoires in COVID-19. This clone appeared once. TCRdb's copy holds only in-frame clones and misses some; the assay was immunoSEQ multiplex PCR. Of 68,000 or so clones listed, about 90% are singletons. This CDR3 is built from 14 residues. In germline, CDR1 is MRHNA, CDR2 SNTAGT. V lost 3 bases to trimming and J lost 6 bases; unmatched junction nucleotides: 5. The receptor comes from a man in his fifties or sixties with COVID-19, enrolled during active disease. The V gene is TRBV6-4, the J gene TRBJ2-3; TRBD1 agrees at 8 bases. Sequences were obtained from peripheral blood. CDR3 coding DNA: TGTGCCAGCAGTGAAACAGGGGGTCGGGATACGCAGTATTTT. This codes for CASSETGGRDTQYF.